The next 32 T cell receptor beta chains were all read from a single sample in a study of beta chain features in type 1 diabetes. Of the isolated RNA, all was reverse transcribed, and so the sequenced material was expressed TCRB transcripts. Some clones are missing from TCRdb's copy, which holds only in-frame ones; the method was immunoSEQ multiplex PCR. The repertoire holds about 250,000 clones, 11% seen once, with approximately 0.015% in the top ten. These receptors lack a known antigen. Study results and limitations: Among patients with Type 1 diabetes, TCRB CDR3s were moderately but significantly shorter in every one of the four CD4+ subsets.

Sequenced: naive CD4+ T cells from blood. The receptors come from a man between 25 and 39 years old with type 1 diabetes.

This clone was counted between two and nine times. The rearrangement links TRBV30 to TRBJ2-6, with D uncertain. Trimming cost V 4 bases and J 0 bases, with 13 bases left between them. The V gene's germline CDR1 is GTSNPN and CDR2 SVGIG (reference sequence). This CDR3 is built from 16 residues. The CDR3 nucleotides read TGTGCCTGGAAAGCAGGAACCTTCTCTGGGGCCAACGTCCTGACTTTC. This encodes CAWKAGTFSGANVLTF.

This clone came up a few times. The chain combines TRBV7-2 with TRBJ1-1; tentatively, D is TRBD1 (6 bases). Germline V gene sequence: CDR1 SGHTA, CDR2 FQGNSA. The CDR3 extends over 14 amino acids. V lost 4 bases and J 4 bases, leaving 13 bases between the germline ends. Here the CDR3 DNA reads TGTGCCAGCAGCTCGCAGGGAGGGGGCACTGAAGCTTTCTTT. It specifies CASSSQGGGTEAFF.

This sequence joins TRBV4-3 and TRBJ1-1; D call uncertain. Looked up from germline, CDR1 is LGHNA and CDR2 is YSLEER. Trimming removed 0 bases from V and 2 bases from J, with 10 bases in between. The CDR3 spans 15 residues. CDR3 DNA sequence: TGCGCCAGCAGCCAAGATCGTAACAGAAACACTGAAGCTTTCTTT. It specifies CASSQDRNRNTEAFF.

The V call is TRBV5-1, the J call TRBJ2-5, with D possibly being TRBD2 (6 bases). The V gene's germline CDR1 is SGHRS and CDR2 YFSETQ. Trimming cost V 4 bases and J 4 bases, with 11 bases left between them. The CDR3 consists of 13 residues. CDR3 sequence reads: CASSPAGRETQYF. CDR3 nucleotides: TGCGCCAGCAGCCCCGCGGGGCGAGAGACCCAGTACTTC.

This chain links TRBV20-1 with TRBJ2-5; 8 bases agree with TRBD1. The germline gives CDR1 DFQATT, CDR2 SNEGSKA (reference sequence). The CDR3 sequence is 11 residues long. CDR3 protein: CSAGGGETQYF. As DNA, the CDR3 is TGCAGCGCAGGGGGCGGGGAGACCCAGTACTTC.

This clone was counted only a few times. The J gene is TRBJ2-3, the V gene TRBV19; D gene unclear. This CDR3 contains 13 residues. Germline loops: CDR1 LNHDA, CDR2 SQIVND (reference sequence). The V end was cut by 10 bases, the J end by 2 bases, with 13 bases between. CDR3 sequence (DNA): TGTGCCACCTCGAGCGAGGCCACAGATACGCAGTATTTT. Its translation is CATSSEATDTQYF.

This clone was detected only a few times. The rearrangement links TRBV7-9 to TRBJ2-1, with D perhaps matching TRBD1 (6 bases). Trimming stripped 5 bases from V and 4 bases from J, with 15 bases between. The germline V gene encodes CDR1 SEHNR and CDR2 FQNEAQ (reference sequence). CDR3 length: 15 residues. The CDR3 coding sequence is TGTGCCAGCAGCCCTCTCTGGGGGCAATACAATGAGCAGTTCTTC. This sequence encodes CASSPLWGQYNEQFF. Based on the CDR3 plus reference TRBV7-9 and TRBJ2-1, the full variable domain is DTGVSQNPRHKITKRGQNVTFRCDPISEHNRLYWYRQTLGQGPEFLTYFQNEAQLEKSRLLSDRFSAERPKGSFSTLEIQRTEQGDSAMYLCASSPLWGQYNEQFFGPGTRLTVL.

This clone came up a few times. CDR3 amino acids: CSVRTSDSYGYTF. The CDR3 DNA reads as TGCAGCGTGAGAACATCGGACAGTTATGGCTACACCTTC. The J gene is TRBJ1-2, the V gene TRBV29-1; perhaps TRBD1 as D (6 bases). The CDR3 is made up of 13 amino acids. V lost 6 bases and J lost 5, with 16 bases in between. Germline lookup yields CDR1 SQVTM and CDR2 ANQGSEA.

This rearrangement joins TRBV19 to TRBJ2-2, with a weak D call TRBD1 (6 bases). V shed 5 bases and J shed 1 base, with 8 bases lying between them. Looked up from germline, CDR1 is LNHDA and CDR2 is SQIVND (reference sequence). This CDR3 comprises 14 residues. The CDR3 loop is CASSLQGNTGELFF. As DNA, the CDR3 is TGTGCCAGTAGTTTACAGGGGAACACCGGGGAGCTGTTTTTT.

The J gene is TRBJ2-7, the V gene TRBV10-3; D gene unclear. Germline V gene data show CDR1 as ENHRY and CDR2 as SYGVKD. V was shortened by 3 bases and J by 7 bases, with 13 bases between the two germline ends. The CDR3 sequence is 13 residues long. CDR3 bases: TGTGCCATCAGTGAAATTCCGCGTGCTGAGCAGTACTTC. This codes for CAISEIPRAEQYF.

This clone was observed a few times. The chain combines TRBV5-1 with TRBJ2-7; perhaps TRBD2 as D (5 bases). Trimming removed 3 bases at V and 2 bases at J, with 9 bases between. CDR3 size: 13 residues. Germline loops: CDR1 SGHRS, CDR2 YFSETQ. Written as DNA, the CDR3 is TGCGCCAGCAGCTCCGGAGGACCCTACGAGCAGTACTTC. As protein: CASSSGGPYEQYF.

This clone was seen a handful of times. The chain joins TRBV2 to TRBJ1-5; a possible D gene is TRBD1 (6 bases). The CDR3 has 13 residues. The germline V gene has CDR1 SNHLY and CDR2 FYNNEI. V was clipped by 8 bases and J by 6 bases, with 14 bases between them. The CDR3 protein is CASQNRAGQPQHF. DNA of the CDR3: TGTGCCAGCCAAAACAGGGCGGGTCAGCCCCAGCATTTT. Complete variable domain (other parts from reference TRBV2 and TRBJ1-5): EPEVTQTPSHQVTQMGQEVILRCVPISNHLYFYWYRQILGQKVEFLVSFYNNEISEKSEIFDDQFSVERPDGSNFTLKIRSTKLEDSAMYFCASQNRAGQPQHFGDGTRLSIL.

The sample holds a few counts of this clone. The chain employs TRBV9 and TRBJ1-6; TRBD1 aligns across 7 bases. The germline V gene has CDR1 SGDLS and CDR2 YYNGEE. CDR3 length: 15 amino acids. With V trimmed by 6 bases and J by 4 bases, 7 bases remained unmatched. The CDR3 DNA reads as TGTGCCAGCACCAATAAGACAGGGTATAATTCACCCCTCCACTTT. The encoded protein is CASTNKTGYNSPLHF.

The chain links TRBV6-1 to TRBJ1-1; D call uncertain. CDR1 is MNHNS and CDR2 is SASEGT in the germline V gene. This CDR3 has 15 amino acids. V was pared by 4 bases and J by 4 bases, with 16 bases between. In DNA form, the CDR3 reads TGTGCCAGCAGTGTGGGCAAGTTAACACTCACTGAAGCTTTCTTT. This gives the protein CASSVGKLTLTEAFF.

CDR3 in DNA: TGCAGCGCGACTAGCGGGGGGCCGAGGACGCAGTATTTT. Protein: CSATSGGPRTQYF. The chain joins TRBV29-1 to TRBJ2-3; 13 bases are a match to TRBD2. In germline, CDR1 is SQVTM, CDR2 ANQGSEA. The J segment lost 9 bases and the V segment lost 7 bases, leaving 7 bases of the junction unmatched. The CDR3 covers 13 residues.

The V call is TRBV4-2, the J call TRBJ2-1, with 7 bases identical to TRBD2. Germline V gene data show CDR1 as LGHNA and CDR2 as YNFKEQ. The CDR3 is 17 amino acids. The V and J ends lost 3 bases and 6 bases, in that order; junction bases with no gene match: 14. The CDR3 DNA sequence: TGTGCCAGCAGCCAGTCTATCGGGGGGACTCCCCCCAATGAGCAGTTCTTC. Residues: CASSQSIGGTPPNEQFF.

The genes are TRBV7-2 and TRBJ2-5; 12 nucleotides line up with TRBD2. Germline CDR1 reads SGHTA; CDR2 reads FQGNSA. The V segment lost 1 base and the J segment 2 bases; nucleotides outside the gene matches: 2. CDR3 length: 16 amino acids. The CDR3 spells CASSLGLAGVQETQYF. The CDR3 DNA sequence: TGTGCCAGCAGCTTAGGACTAGCGGGGGTACAAGAGACCCAGTACTTC.

The chain combines TRBV19 with TRBJ2-5; D is perhaps TRBD1 (6 bases). Germline values: CDR1 LNHDA, CDR2 SQIVND (reference sequence). CDR3 length equals 12 residues. The V and J ends lost 6 bases and 5 bases respectively, with 10 bases between them. In nucleotides, the CDR3 is TGTGCCAGTAGGGACAGAAGGGAGACCCAGTACTTC. This encodes CASRDRRETQYF.

This clone has a handful of counts. The rearrangement joins TRBV19 to TRBJ2-1; possibly TRBD2 for D (7 bases). Trimming took off 6 bases at V and 8 bases at J, with 17 bases between the two ends. CDR1 LNHDA and CDR2 SQIVND come from the germline V gene (reference sequence). The CDR3 is 14 amino acids. CDR3: CASRLGRGGDEQFF. The CDR3 coding sequence is TGTGCCAGTAGGCTTGGGAGGGGGGGAGATGAGCAGTTCTTC.

The rearrangement uses TRBV2 and TRBJ2-7; 9 bases agree with TRBD2. CDR3 length: 15 amino acids. Germline-derived CDR1 and CDR2 are SNHLY and FYNNEI. V trimming: 4 bases; J trimming: 0 bases; junction bases outside the gene matches: 4. This CDR3 reads CASSVLAGSSYEQYF. The CDR3 DNA sequence: TGTGCCAGCAGTGTCCTAGCGGGGTCCTCCTACGAGCAGTACTTC.

The chain is built from TRBV9 and TRBJ1-1; D ambiguous. The CDR3 runs 14 residues. CDR1 and CDR2 (germline): SGDLS, YYNGEE. The V and J ends lost 1 base and 2 bases respectively, with 9 bases between them. For the CDR3, the DNA is TGTGCCAGCAGCGTACTCGGGATAAACACTGAAGCTTTCTTT. Amino acid sequence: CASSVLGINTEAFF.

V usage is TRBV6-5 and J usage is TRBJ2-3; D perhaps matches TRBD1 (5 bases). CDR3 length equals 14 residues. CDR1 is MNHEY and CDR2 is SVGAGI in the germline V gene. Deletions cut 6 bases from V and 2 bases from J, with 12 bases between. Written as DNA, the CDR3 is TGTGCCAGCAGGGTGGCCAGGGACACAGATACGCAGTATTTT. It encodes CASRVARDTDTQYF.

This clone was observed a handful of times. The chain has TRBV6-1 and TRBJ2-5, with D tentatively TRBD1 (6 bases). The germline gives CDR1 MNHNS, CDR2 SASEGT. This CDR3 has 13 residues. V lost 4 bases and J lost 7, with 13 bases in between. The CDR3 loop reads CASSGQDYGTQYF. The CDR3 region has the DNA TGTGCCAGCAGTGGACAGGATTACGGGACCCAGTACTTC.

This clone was counted a few times. This rearrangement joins TRBV20-1 to TRBJ2-3; a weak D match, TRBD2 (6 bases). The CDR3 sequence is 11 residues long. Germline CDR1 DFQATT, CDR2 SNEGSKA (reference sequence). Deletions cut 3 bases from V and 9 bases from J, with 10 bases between. The CDR3, as DNA: TGCAGTGCTAGTCGCGGGGTAACGCAGTATTTT. Amino acid sequence: CSASRGVTQYF.

This clone showed up just a few times. This chain joins TRBV4-1 and TRBJ2-3, with D unresolved. CDR3 length equals 12 residues. Germline V gene sequence: CDR1 MGHRA, CDR2 YSYEKL. V dropped 4 bases and J dropped 5 bases, with 7 bases sitting between them. The CDR3 protein is CASSPPGDTQYF. CDR3 nucleotides: TGCGCCAGCAGCCCCCCGGGAGATACGCAGTATTTT.

This CDR3 reads CASSGTRTGSSYEQYF. The CDR3 region has the DNA TGTGCCAGCAGTGGAACAAGGACAGGGAGCTCCTACGAGCAGTACTTC. The chain is built from TRBV2 and TRBJ2-7; 8 bases map to TRBD1. V lost 4 bases and J lost 0; bases outside the gene matches: 8. CDR1 and CDR2 (germline): SNHLY, FYNNEI. The CDR3 is 16 amino acids.

In this sample, this clone turned up a few times. The J gene is TRBJ2-5, the V gene TRBV5-6, with 10 bases identical to TRBD1. V trimming: 3 bases; J trimming: 6 bases; junction bases outside the gene matches: 8. Germline lookup yields CDR1 SGHDT and CDR2 YYEEEE. The length of the CDR3 is 15 residues. The CDR3 loop reads CASSSRDRGTQTQYF. The CDR3 coding sequence is TGTGCCAGCAGCTCCCGGGACAGGGGAACGCAGACCCAGTACTTC. The full variable domain, completed using reference TRBV5-6 and TRBJ2-5, is DAGVTQSPTHLIKTRGQQVTLRCSPKSGHDTVSWYQQALGQGPQFIFQYYEEEERQRGNFPDRFSGHQFPNYSSELNVNALLLGDSALYLCASSSRDRGTQTQYFGPGTRLLVL.

This clone was counted between two and nine times. The CDR3 bases are TGTGCCTGGACTGGGACAGGCGGAGAGACCCAGTACTTC. This encodes CAWTGTGGETQYF. The genes are TRBV30 and TRBJ2-5, with 8 bases fitting TRBD1. CDR3 size: 13 residues. The germline CDR1 and CDR2 sequences are GTSNPN and SVGIG (reference sequence). The ends lost 4 bases at V and 4 bases at J; junction bases unmatched: 5.

The rearrangement joins TRBV5-8 to TRBJ2-5, with D maybe TRBD2 (6 bases). The CDR3 loop spans 15 amino acids. Germline V lookup: CDR1 SGHTS, CDR2 YDEGEE. The ends were cut back, 4 bases at V and 3 bases at J, with 16 bases in the middle. This CDR3 reads CASSLQRGGEETQYF. CDR3 DNA: TGTGCCAGCAGCCTTCAAAGAGGAGGGGAAGAGACCCAGTACTTC.

This clone was observed a handful of times. The V gene is TRBV11-2, the J gene TRBJ1-1; no clear D gene. In germline, CDR1 is SGHAT, CDR2 FQNNGV. There are 14 residues in the CDR3. V was cut by 5 bases and J by 1 base, with 11 bases left in between. The CDR3 sequence is CASSRGLTNTEAFF. DNA of the CDR3: TGTGCCAGCAGCCGCGGACTGACGAACACTGAAGCTTTCTTT.

This chain connects TRBV18 to TRBJ2-7, with a weak D call TRBD1 (6 bases). The CDR3 is made up of 16 amino acids. V was cut by 2 bases and J by 0 bases, with 14 bases left in between. The germline V gene has CDR1 KGHSH and CDR2 LQKENI. CDR3 nucleotides: TGTGCCAGCTCACCAAGGAGACAGGTCCTCTCCTACGAGCAGTACTTC. As protein: CASSPRRQVLSYEQYF.

This clone was seen a few times. The chain has TRBV29-1 and TRBJ2-3; no clear D gene. CDR1 is SQVTM, CDR2 ANQGSEA, per germline. The V gene lost 2 bases and the J gene lost 0 bases, with 6 bases spanning the gap. The CDR3 consists of 13 residues. CDR3 sequence: CSVEHQSTDTQYF. The CDR3 nucleotides read TGCAGCGTTGAACATCAGAGCACAGATACGCAGTATTTT.